This record covers a single T cell receptor (beta chain). Only in-frame clones appear in the TCRdb table, and some are missing; sequencing was by immunoSEQ multiplex PCR. Among roughly 700,000 clones listed, approximately 88% were seen once. The germline V gene encodes CDR1 MNHEY and CDR2 SMNVEV (reference sequence). The CDR3 loop spans 15 amino acids. The ends were cut back, 5 bases at V and 1 base at J, with 12 bases in the middle. The data stem from a study of shared T cell receptors in the human thymus. Another study also made use of these data, one on human thymus T cells. That investigation notes: All donors were healthy Finnish infants who were undergoing corrective surgery to treat congenital heart defects. Thymic material originated from resections removed in the course of corrective heart surgery. Apparent skewing of V and J gene usage characterized both thymic and blood repertoires. Related studies noted strongly shared thymic repertoires across unrelated people.

The sequencing sample was made of thymocytes. This sequence originates from a boy in the first two years of life with a congenital heart defect. V usage is TRBV27 and J usage is TRBJ1-3; D uncertain. Written as DNA, the CDR3 is TGTGCCAGCAGTAGACGAGGGTTGTCTGGAAACACCATATATTTT. It encodes CASSRRGLSGNTIYF.